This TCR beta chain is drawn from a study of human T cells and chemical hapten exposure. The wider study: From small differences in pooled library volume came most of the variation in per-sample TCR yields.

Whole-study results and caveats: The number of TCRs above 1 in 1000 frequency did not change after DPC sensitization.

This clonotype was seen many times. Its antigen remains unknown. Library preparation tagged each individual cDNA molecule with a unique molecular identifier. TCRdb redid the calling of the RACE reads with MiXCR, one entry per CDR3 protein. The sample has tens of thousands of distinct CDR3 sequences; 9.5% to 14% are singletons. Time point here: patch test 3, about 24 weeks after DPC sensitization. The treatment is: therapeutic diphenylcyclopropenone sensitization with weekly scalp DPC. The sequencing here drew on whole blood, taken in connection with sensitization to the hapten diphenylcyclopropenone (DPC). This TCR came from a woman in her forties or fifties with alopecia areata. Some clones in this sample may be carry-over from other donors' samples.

The CDR3 here is CASSFRVPGELFF. The CDR3 DNA reads TGTGCCAGCAGCTTTAGGGTCCCCGGGGAGCTGTTTTTT. This sequence joins TRBV7-2 and TRBJ2-2; no reliable D call. There are 13 residues in the CDR3. The V end was cut by 3 bases, the J end by 6 bases, with 8 bases between. Germline V gene sequence: CDR1 SGHTA, CDR2 FQGNSA.